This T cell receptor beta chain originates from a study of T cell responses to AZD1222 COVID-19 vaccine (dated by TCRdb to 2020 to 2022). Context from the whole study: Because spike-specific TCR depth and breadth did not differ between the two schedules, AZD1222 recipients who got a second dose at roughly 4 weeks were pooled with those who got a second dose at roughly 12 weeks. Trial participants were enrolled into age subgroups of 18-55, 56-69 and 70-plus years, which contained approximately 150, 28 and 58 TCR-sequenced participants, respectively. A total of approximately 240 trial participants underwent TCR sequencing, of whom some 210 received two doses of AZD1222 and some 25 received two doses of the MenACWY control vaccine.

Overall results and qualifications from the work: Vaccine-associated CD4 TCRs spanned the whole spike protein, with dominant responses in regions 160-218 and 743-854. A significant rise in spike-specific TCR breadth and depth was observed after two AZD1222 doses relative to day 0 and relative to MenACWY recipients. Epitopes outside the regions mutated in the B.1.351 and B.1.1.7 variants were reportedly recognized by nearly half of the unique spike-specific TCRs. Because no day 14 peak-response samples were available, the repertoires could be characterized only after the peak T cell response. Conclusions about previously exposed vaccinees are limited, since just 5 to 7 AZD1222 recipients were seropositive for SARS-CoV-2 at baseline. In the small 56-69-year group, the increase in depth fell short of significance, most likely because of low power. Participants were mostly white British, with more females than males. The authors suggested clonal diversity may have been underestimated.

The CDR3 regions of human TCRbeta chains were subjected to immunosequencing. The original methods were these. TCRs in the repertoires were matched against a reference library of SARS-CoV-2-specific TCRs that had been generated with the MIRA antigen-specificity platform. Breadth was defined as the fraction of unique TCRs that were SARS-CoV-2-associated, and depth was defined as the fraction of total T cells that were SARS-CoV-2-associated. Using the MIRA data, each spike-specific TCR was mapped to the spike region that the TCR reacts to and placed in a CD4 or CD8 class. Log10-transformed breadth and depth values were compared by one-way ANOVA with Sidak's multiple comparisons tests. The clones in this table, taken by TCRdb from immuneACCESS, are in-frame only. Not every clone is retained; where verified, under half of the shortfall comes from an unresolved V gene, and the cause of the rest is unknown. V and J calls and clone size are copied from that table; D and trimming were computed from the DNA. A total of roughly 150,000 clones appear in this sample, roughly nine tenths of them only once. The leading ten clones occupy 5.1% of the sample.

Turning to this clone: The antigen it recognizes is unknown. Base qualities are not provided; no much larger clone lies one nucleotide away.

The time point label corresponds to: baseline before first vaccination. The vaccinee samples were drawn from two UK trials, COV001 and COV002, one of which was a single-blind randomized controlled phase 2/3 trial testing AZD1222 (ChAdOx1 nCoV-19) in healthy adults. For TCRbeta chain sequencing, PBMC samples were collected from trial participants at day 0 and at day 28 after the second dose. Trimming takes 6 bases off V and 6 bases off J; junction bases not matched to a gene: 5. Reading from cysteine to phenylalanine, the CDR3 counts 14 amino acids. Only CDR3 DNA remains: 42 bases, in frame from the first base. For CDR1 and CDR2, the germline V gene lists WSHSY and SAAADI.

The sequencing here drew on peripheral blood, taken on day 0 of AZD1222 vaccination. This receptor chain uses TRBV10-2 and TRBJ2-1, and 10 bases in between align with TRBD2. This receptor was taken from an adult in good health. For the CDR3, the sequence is CASSPSGRANEQFF. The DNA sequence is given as TGCGCCAGCAGCCCTAGCGGGAGAGCCAATGAGCAGTTCTTC.